One sample yielded the 2 T cell receptor beta chains listed below, sequenced in a study of metastatic and nonmetastatic thyroid tumors. Patients were all untreated before their thyroid surgery. TCRdb reassembled clones from the PCR reads with MiXCR. The sample carries around 7,000 clones, about a third recorded once. The material sequenced was adjacent normal tissue. The receptors were gathered from a female donor with papillary thyroid cancer or a benign thyroid nodule (not recorded which). Some clones in this sample may be carry-over from other donors' samples.

The gene calls are TRBV4-2 and TRBJ2-2; D uncertain. Germline V gene sequence: CDR1 LGHNA, CDR2 YNFKEQ. CDR3 size: 12 residues. V lost 0 bases and J lost 7, with 3 bases in between. The CDR3 reads CASSQDDGELFF. The CDR3 nucleotides read TGTGCCAGCAGCCAAGATGACGGGGAGCTGTTTTTT.

This chain joins TRBV28 and TRBJ2-7, with 10 bases fitting TRBD1. Germline V CDR1 and CDR2: MDHEN, SYDVKM. The CDR3 consists of 16 residues. The trim removed 5 bases at V and 5 bases at J, leaving 12 bases unmatched. CDR3 sequence (DNA): TGTGCCAGCAGTACCCAAGCCGGGACAGGGGTCGACGAGCAGTACTTC. It yields the protein CASSTQAGTGVDEQYF. The whole variable domain, filled in from reference TRBV28 and TRBJ2-7, reads DVKVTQSSRYLVKRTGEKVFLECVQDMDHENMFWYRQDPGLGLRLIYFSYDVKMKEKGDIPEGYSVSREKKERFSLILESASTNQTSMYLCASSTQAGTGVDEQYFGPGTRLTVT.